This T cell receptor beta chain was retrieved from a study of cytomegalovirus exposure and HLA in healthy donors. Vbeta (60) and Jbeta (13) primers were used in the PCR. Using immunoSEQ multiplex PCR, the repertoire was profiled, and TCRdb retains in-frame clones only, with some absent. Of 120,000 or so clones in the sample, roughly 76% were seen once. As concerns this clone: The same CDR3 is also encoded by other DNA sequences in this sample.

Trimming shortened V by 6 bases and J by 1 base, and 9 bases separated the two germline ends. Germline V gives CDR1 LNHDA, CDR2 SQIVND (reference sequence). CDR3 size: 13 residues. The receptor was isolated from a woman aged 50 to 60 in good health and CMV-seronegative. Sequencing was done on a sample of PBMCs. The rearrangement joins TRBV19 to TRBJ1-1, with TRBD1 as a possible D gene (5 bases). Here the CDR3 reads CASSSTGNTEAFF. The CDR3 nucleotides read TGTGCCAGTAGCTCCACAGGGAACACTGAAGCTTTCTTT.